This T cell receptor beta chain was profiled in a study of T cell responses to AZD1222 COVID-19 vaccine. Worth noting for this clone: Antigen: not known.

V dropped 4 bases and J dropped 4 bases, with 13 bases sitting between them. The CDR3 is made up of 14 amino acids. Germline loops: CDR1 MNHEY, CDR2 SMNVEV (reference sequence). The assay was immunoSEQ multiplex PCR, and TCRdb's table has in-frame clones only and misses some. Among under 200,000 clones listed, 94% were seen once. Study-level points and caveats: Reports say nearly half of spike-specific TCRs go after unmutated variant regions.

The clonotype originates from an adult in good health. The sequenced sample was peripheral blood, obtained on day 0 of AZD1222 vaccination. The rearrangement uses TRBV27 and TRBJ1-1, with D unresolved. CDR3 DNA sequence: TGTGCCAGCAGTTGGTCCGGGCTCGTCACTGAAGCTTTCTTT. Its protein product is CASSWSGLVTEAFF.